This TCR beta chain is from a study of OX40 agonist ivuxolimab in advanced cancers. Study-wide results and caveats: At doses 0.1 to 3.0 mg/kg, CD4+ and CD8+ clones expanded.

TCRdb's copy holds only in-frame clones and misses some; the assay was immunoSEQ multiplex PCR. Seen here are around 65,000 clones, approximately 88% observed once, and the top ten hold around 5.1%. CDR1 is MDHEN, CDR2 SYDVKM, per germline. This CDR3 spans 13 amino acids. With 3 bases removed from V and 5 bases from J, the gap between germline ends came to 8 bases. Comment on this clone: Its antigen is still unknown.

The sequencing here drew on CD4+ or CD8+ T cells sorted from blood, taken in a trial of the OX40 agonist ivuxolimab. The V call is TRBV28, the J call TRBJ2-1; the D gene is possibly TRBD2 (7 bases). This sequence originates from an adult with an advanced solid tumor such as melanoma, head and neck, liver or kidney cancer. The CDR3 DNA reads as TGTGCCAGCAGTTTGGGGGGGCACAATGAGCAGTTCTTC. It specifies CASSLGGHNEQFF.